This T cell receptor (beta chain) was identified during a study of HIV-infected patients and healthy controls. Study outcomes and limitations: CDR3 sharing between individuals was lower in HIV-infected patients than in healthy controls. Donor HLA types were not determined in the study.

Alpha and beta constant-region primers primed reverse transcription of about 0.5 ug RNA. Using multiplexing indices, alpha and beta chain libraries were generated apart by chain-specific third strand synthesis. A single record per CDR3 protein comes from TCRdb applying MiXCR to the 5' RACE reads. Of approximately 9,800 distinct CDR3 sequences listed, roughly 8% are singletons. As regards this clonotype: The antigen is unknown.

V shed 5 bases and J 4 bases; nucleotides not matched to a gene: 11. CDR3 length equals 15 residues. Germline values: CDR1 DFQATT, CDR2 SNEGSKA (reference sequence). The repertoire came from unfractionated whole blood and reflected all unsorted peripheral T cells. The V gene is TRBV20-1, the J gene TRBJ1-5, with TRBD1 identical over 7 bases. The specimen sequenced was blood. This clonotype was obtained from an adult in good health. CDR3 amino acids: CSAVSTGDLNQPQHF. The CDR3, as DNA: TGCAGTGCTGTAAGCACAGGGGATTTAAATCAGCCCCAGCATTTT.